The 6 T cell receptor beta chains below come from one sample, sequenced in a study of patients and donors after allogeneic stem cell transplantation. A single record per CDR3 protein comes from TCRdb applying MiXCR to the RT-PCR reads. The sample yields some 92,000 distinct CDR3 sequences, roughly 48% seen once. Sequencing was performed on blood, either unsorted or a sorted T cell fraction (not recorded which). Receptors originate from a human donor who was either an allogeneic HSCT recipient or a stem cell or donor lymphocyte infusion donor (not recorded which). It is not recorded whose cells these are; they may come from a transplant donor.

The chain uses TRBV12-3 or TRBV12-4 and TRBJ1-5, with D possibly TRBD1 on 5 matching bases. The ends were cut back, 4 bases at V and 4 bases at J, with 14 bases in the middle. The CDR3 spans 15 residues. CDR3 protein: CASSWGSSGNQPQHF. The CDR3 nucleotides are TGTGCCAGCAGTTGGGGGTCTTCTGGGAATCAGCCCCAGCATTTT.

This chain uses TRBV15 with TRBJ2-2; D unclear. V was trimmed by 0 bases and J by 0 bases, leaving 2 bases between them. CDR1 is LNHNV and CDR2 is YYDKDF in the germline V gene (reference sequence). The CDR3 runs 14 residues. The CDR3 region is CATSRDTNTGELFF. DNA of the CDR3: TGTGCCACCAGCAGAGATACGAACACCGGGGAGCTGTTTTTT.

CDR3 sequence (DNA): TGCAGTGCTGGGACGATGGTTGGTGAAAAACTGTTTTTT. This codes for CSAGTMVGEKLFF. The genes are TRBV20-1 and TRBJ1-4; the D gene is possibly TRBD1 (5 bases). CDR1 is DFQATT, CDR2 SNEGSKA, per germline (reference sequence). CDR3 length equals 13 residues. Deletions cut 5 bases from V and 7 bases from J, with 14 bases between.

This chain connects TRBV4-3 to TRBJ2-7, with D possibly matching TRBD2 (6 bases). Per the germline V gene, CDR1 is LGHNA and CDR2 is YSLEER. Deletions cut 4 bases from V and 2 bases from J, with 9 bases between. The CDR3 totals 13 residues. The CDR3 DNA is TGCGCCAGCAGCCGGGACTCCACCTACGAGCAGTACTTC. Amino acid sequence: CASSRDSTYEQYF.

The rearrangement links TRBV12-3 or TRBV12-4 to TRBJ1-2, with D hard to call. This CDR3 region has 11 residues. Trimming took off 6 bases at V and 8 bases at J, with 10 bases between the two ends. The chain's CDR3 is CASSRFGGYTF. The CDR3 nucleotides read TGTGCCAGCAGCCGTTTTGGAGGCTACACCTTC.

This clonotype has a handful of counts. The V gene is TRBV4-2, the J gene TRBJ1-2; D is undetermined. Looked up from germline, CDR1 is LGHNA and CDR2 is YNFKEQ. There are 15 residues in the CDR3. V lost 4 bases to trimming and J lost 6 bases, with 18 bases between them. As DNA, the CDR3 is TGTGCCAGCAGCCTAGACTTCCTGGGAGTTGATGGCTACACCTTC. It codes for CASSLDFLGVDGYTF.